This T cell receptor (beta chain) comes out of a study of T cell changes during pregnancy in multiple sclerosis. This CDR3 spans 17 amino acids. The V gene end was trimmed by 5 bases and the J gene end by 2 bases; junction bases not matched to a gene: 12. Germline lookup yields CDR1 SNHLY and CDR2 FYNNEI. Measured with immunoSEQ multiplex PCR; TCRdb has only the in-frame clones, and not every one. The sample shows 66,000 or so clones, more than 85% of them seen only once. This receptor was taken from a female donor with multiple sclerosis, enrolled in a pregnancy study. The genes are TRBV2 and TRBJ2-1; 7 bases align to TRBD1. The sample here was CD8+ T cells from peripheral blood mononuclear cells, taken before pregnancy. CDR3 region: CASSRSTGEIAYNEQFF. CDR3 sequence (DNA): TGTGCCAGCAGTAGGAGTACAGGGGAAATAGCCTACAATGAGCAGTTCTTC.